The entry below gives a single T cell receptor (beta chain) sequence along with its context. Its antigen remains unknown. The method was immunoSEQ multiplex PCR; TCRdb's version includes in-frame clones alone and lacks a portion of them. The sample contains tens of thousands of clones, roughly 73% of which appear only once. The CDR3 runs to 16 residues. CDR1 ENHRY and CDR2 SYGVKD come from the germline V gene. V trimming: 4 bases; J trimming: 4 bases; junction bases outside the gene matches: 7. These data belong to a study of T cells after posttransplantation cyclophosphamide. Study results and limitations: Donor CD8+ memory clones often dominated recipient blood repertoires at later times. After PTCy, TRB diversity resembled that of CNI/methotrexate controls.

Busulfan-fludarabine conditioning, marrow transplant, and cyclophosphamide on days +3 and +4 were administered. This receptor was obtained from a female patient in her 40s who received an allogeneic stem cell transplant from a related donor, was CMV-positive, and had no GVHD. Some T cells may arise from the graft donor. J is TRBJ1-5 and V is TRBV10-3; TRBD1 matches 10 bases. Sequencing was performed on CD4+ T cells sorted from blood, taken 1903 days after a stem cell transplant with posttransplant cyclophosphamide. CDR3 nucleotide sequence: TGTGCCATCAGTGTCTCTGAGGACAGGGGGAATCAGCCCCAGCATTTT. Its translation: CAISVSEDRGNQPQHF.